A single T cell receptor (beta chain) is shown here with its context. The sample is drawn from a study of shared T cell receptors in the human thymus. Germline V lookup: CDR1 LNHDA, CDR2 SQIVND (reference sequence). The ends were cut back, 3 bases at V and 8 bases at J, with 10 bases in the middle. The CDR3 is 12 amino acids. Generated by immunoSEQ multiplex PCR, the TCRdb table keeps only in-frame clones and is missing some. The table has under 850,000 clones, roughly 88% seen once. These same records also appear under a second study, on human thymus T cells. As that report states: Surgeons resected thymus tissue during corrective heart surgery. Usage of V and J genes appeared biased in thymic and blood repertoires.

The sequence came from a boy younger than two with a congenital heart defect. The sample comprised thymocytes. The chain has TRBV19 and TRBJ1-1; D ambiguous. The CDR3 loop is CASSIGSQEAFF. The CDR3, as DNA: TGTGCCAGTAGTATTGGCTCCCAGGAAGCTTTCTTT.